This T cell receptor beta chain was identified in a study of shared clonotypes between healthy human individuals (dated by TCRdb to 2020 to 2022). Context from the whole study: The cohort comprised a couple of women and a few men aged 18 to 49 years. For each donor, three plates each were used for CD4 naive and CD4 memory, two plates were used for CD8 naive, and one plate was used for CD8 memory. To estimate repertoire size and how much clonotypes are shared between individuals, the study performed deep sequencing of blood TCR repertoires from roughly five healthy adults. To increase sequencing depth and limit assay-specific biases, TCR repertoire library preparation and sequencing were carried out by different laboratories using diverse techniques. Between about 0.8 and 9 billion PBMCs per donor were obtained by leukapheresis. On the study overall, not on this receptor specifically: Around 5% of naive CD4, 3.5% of naive CD8, roughly 2.4% of memory CD4, and 0.4% of memory CD8 clonotypes were shared across a few donors. Sampling was restricted to blood, and TCR repertoires in tissues likely differ from the TCR repertoires found in blood. Incomplete sequencing was indicated by rarefaction of sorted-subset datasets, despite the large sequencing depth. Larger estimated clonotype richness was generally found for naive subsets than for memory subsets. Because the study included a small number of donors, the genetic and exposure-history diversity represented was limited. Compared with non-shared clonotypes, clonotypes shared by all four sorted-subset donors had higher generation probabilities. Pairwise subsampling led to the expectation that sequencing depth would affect the degree of clonotype sharing among donors.

The junction shows trimming of 2 bases on V and 7 bases on J, and the gene matches do not reach 11 bases of it. The CDR3 goes from the cysteine to the phenylalanine over 15 residues. The retained sequence is limited to the CDR3, 45 bases, with the frame set at the first base. CDR1 and CDR2 are drawn from the germline V gene (reference sequence): WNHNN, SYGVQD. CD8 naive samples consisted of CD45RO-negative cells that were positively selected for CCR7, yielding a CD45RA+CCR7+ population without TemRA cells. Donors were healthy HIV-negative adults with no recently reported acute infections or vaccinations. Every donor was a Caucasian adult living in Nashville, Tennessee, USA. After blood collection by leukapheresis, PBMCs were isolated using Ficoll-Histopaque density gradient centrifugation and then cryopreserved in the vapor phase of liquid nitrogen. Analytical flow cytometry was used to check the purity and quantity of every magnetically sorted T cell population. From each sorted fraction, genomic DNA was isolated and quantified by UV absorbance on a Nanodrop 2000c.

Worth noting for this clone: Its antigen remains unidentified. There are no base qualities to consult, and no much larger clone falls within one base.

TCR CDR3 regions were amplified from genomic DNA by multiplex PCR using the deep immunoSEQ assay. Extracted genomic DNA from each cell subset was spread evenly across all wells of several immunoSEQ 96-well plates, with each plate serving as a replicate. For sorted subsets, approximately 190 ng genomic DNA, equal to 30,000 to 35,000 T cell genomes, was loaded into each replicate PCR. Purified libraries were measured with a Qubit 3.0 fluorometer, size-checked on a Bioanalyzer 2100, and measured again with the KAPA Library Quantification kit. Every immunoSEQ 96-well plate was sequenced on a separate single-read 150-cycle Illumina NextSeq 550 flow cell. The paper's data handling went like this. Because only junctional sequences without quality scores were contained in the immunoSEQ output, filtering matching that applied to full-length reads could not be performed. To assign V/J genes and CDR3, sequences were annotated using PyIR, a Python wrapper for IgBLAST v1.9, with IMGT germline references. Reads were filtered out if the reads had weak V/J assignments (E-value above 1e-6), no CDR3, stop codons, out-of-frame junctions, or ambiguous translated residues. V3J clonotypes were defined as sequences sharing an identical inferred V gene, J gene, and CDR3 amino acid sequence. To compute the percentage overlap between repertoires, the number of shared unique clonotypes was divided by the size of the smaller repertoire. Repertoire richness was assessed with RTK rarefaction, the Chao1 estimator, and Recon v2.1 estimates of unobserved clonotypes. For all TCRbeta clonotypes obtained by the gDNA method from a few donors, generation probabilities were computed with OLGA. TCRdb obtained this table from immuneACCESS and retained in-frame rearrangements with V and J assigned. These tables miss some clones; where compared with another copy, unresolved V genes account for less than half of the shortfall, and the remainder is unexplained. That table furnishes V, J and clone size, whereas the DNA furnished D and trimming. This sample has under 850,000 clones in its table, and about 92% of those were observed once. Of the sample, less than 25% falls within the top ten clones.

This chain joins TRBV10-1 to TRBJ2-7, with 7 bases aligning to TRBD2. The specimen was naive CD8+ T cells sorted from blood. This sample's cell subset or site label indicates: CD45RA+CCR7+. This receptor was identified in a young man in good health. The DNA sequence is TGCGCCAGCAGTGAGACTAGCGAAAGGCCAAAAGAGCAGTACTTC. Its translation is CASSETSERPKEQYF.